This T cell receptor (beta chain) was sequenced during a study of early T cells in non-severe SARS-CoV-2 infection. Study results and caveats: Private and CD4 specificities were missed by VDJdb matching, skewed to anti-spike CD8.

The CDR3 loop spans 15 amino acids. Germline lookup yields CDR1 WSHSY and CDR2 SAAADI. After removal of 3 bases from V and 5 bases from J, the junction contained 8 bases not matched to a gene. Tagging with unique molecular identifiers was applied to individual cDNA molecules. TCRdb fed the 5' RACE reads into MiXCR, producing one record per CDR3 protein. The data show fewer than 90,000 distinct CDR3 sequences, 14% to 15% seen once. This clonotype appeared a few times. Its antigen is currently unknown. Sequenced sample: whole blood. This clonotype was sampled from an adult who was a healthcare worker with PCR-confirmed SARS-CoV-2 infection or an uninfected control (not recorded which). The V gene is TRBV10-2, the J gene TRBJ1-2; 8 bases match TRBD1. CDR3 sequence reads: CASSDRTGTSYGYTF. CDR3 DNA: TGCGCCAGCAGTGACCGGACAGGGACATCTTATGGCTACACCTTC.